This T cell receptor beta chain originates from a study of cytomegalovirus exposure and HLA in healthy donors. Whole-study results and caveats: Reportedly, HLA-A and HLA-B alleles of most subjects were accurately predicted from TCR beta. An analysis was carried out at a later point. It showed that HLA-associated TCR beta chains were more clonally expanded than equally common non-associated chains.

60 Vbeta and 13 Jbeta primers were used in PCR. Original analysis: As a later analysis found, there were 80 million or so unique TCR beta chains, of which roughly 11 million were shared. Sequenced by immunoSEQ multiplex PCR; TCRdb stores in-frame clones only, minus some. The V and J calls and the clone size are those of that table, but D and trimming were determined from the DNA. The sample contains 150,000 to 200,000 clones, about 80% of which appear only once. Germline V gene data show CDR1 as SQVTM and CDR2 as ANQGSEA. The CDR3 consists of 13 residues. V shed 4 bases and J 9 bases; nucleotides not matched to a gene: 7. On this clone itself: Antigen: not known.

This sequence was found in a woman in her forties or fifties in good health and CMV-seronegative. Sequences were obtained from PBMCs. The chain couples TRBV29-1 to TRBJ2-1; 9 bases fit TRBD2. CDR3 sequence reads: CSVAPSGMGEQFF. DNA for the CDR3: TGCAGCGTTGCCCCTAGCGGGATGGGTGAGCAGTTCTTC.